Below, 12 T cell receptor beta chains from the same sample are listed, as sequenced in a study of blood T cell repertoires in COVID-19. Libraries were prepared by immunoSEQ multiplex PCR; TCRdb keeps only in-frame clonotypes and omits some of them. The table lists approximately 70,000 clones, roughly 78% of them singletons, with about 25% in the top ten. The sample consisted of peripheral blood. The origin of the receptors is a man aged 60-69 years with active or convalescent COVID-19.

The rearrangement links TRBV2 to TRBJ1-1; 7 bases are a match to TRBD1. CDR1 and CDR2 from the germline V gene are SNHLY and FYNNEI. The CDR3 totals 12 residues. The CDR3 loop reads CALGQKNTEAFF. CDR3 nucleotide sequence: TGTGCTTTGGGACAGAAGAACACTGAAGCTTTCTTT.

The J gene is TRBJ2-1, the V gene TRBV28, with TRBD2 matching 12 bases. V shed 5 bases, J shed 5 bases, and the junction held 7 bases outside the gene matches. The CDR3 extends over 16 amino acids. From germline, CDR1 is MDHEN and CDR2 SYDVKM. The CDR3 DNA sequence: TGTGCCAGCAGTCAACTAGCGGGGGGATTGAACAATGAGCAGTTCTTC. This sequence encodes CASSQLAGGLNNEQFF.

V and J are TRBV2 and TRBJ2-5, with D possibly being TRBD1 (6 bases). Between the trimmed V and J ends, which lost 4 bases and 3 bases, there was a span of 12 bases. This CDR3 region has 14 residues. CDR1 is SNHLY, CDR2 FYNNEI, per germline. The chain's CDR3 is CASSVFPGEETQYF. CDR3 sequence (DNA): TGTGCCAGCAGTGTATTCCCAGGGGAAGAGACCCAGTACTTC.

The CDR3 here is CASSPQRDRVGTEAFF. The CDR3 region has the DNA TGTGCCAGCTCACCACAGCGGGACAGGGTGGGCACTGAAGCTTTCTTT. The chain couples TRBV18 to TRBJ1-1, with 9 bases aligning to TRBD1. Losses at the gene ends were 1 base for V and 4 bases for J; bases not matched to a gene: 7. The CDR3 runs to 16 residues. Germline CDR1 is KGHSH and CDR2 is LQKENI.

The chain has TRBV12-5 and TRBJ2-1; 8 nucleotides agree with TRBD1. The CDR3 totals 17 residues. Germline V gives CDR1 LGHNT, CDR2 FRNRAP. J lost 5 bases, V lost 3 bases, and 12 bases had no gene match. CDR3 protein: CASGFLLTGDPDNEQFF. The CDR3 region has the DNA TGTGCTAGTGGTTTCCTTTTGACAGGGGACCCCGACAATGAGCAGTTCTTC.

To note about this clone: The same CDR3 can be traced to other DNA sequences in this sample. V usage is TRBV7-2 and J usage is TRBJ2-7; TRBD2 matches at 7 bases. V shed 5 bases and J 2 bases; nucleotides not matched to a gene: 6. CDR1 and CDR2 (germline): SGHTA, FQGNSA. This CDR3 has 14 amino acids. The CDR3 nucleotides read TGTGCCAGCAGCCCTCCGGGGGGAACCTACGAGCAGTACTTC. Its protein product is CASSPPGGTYEQYF.

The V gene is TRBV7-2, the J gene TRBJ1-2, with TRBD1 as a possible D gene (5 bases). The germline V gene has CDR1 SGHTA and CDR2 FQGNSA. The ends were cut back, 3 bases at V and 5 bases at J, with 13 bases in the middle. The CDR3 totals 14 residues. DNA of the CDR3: TGTGCCAGCAGCTTGGGGACTTTGGGGTATGGCTACACCTTC. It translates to CASSLGTLGYGYTF.

The CDR3: CASSPSPTGSGQPQHF. The CDR3 DNA sequence: TGTGCCAGCTCACCAAGCCCGACAGGGTCAGGGCAGCCCCAGCATTTT. This chain connects TRBV18 to TRBJ1-5, with 7 bases matching TRBD1. V was clipped by 2 bases and J by 7 bases; unmatched bases: 11. The CDR3 totals 16 residues. Germline CDR1 and CDR2: KGHSH and LQKENI.

The CDR3 DNA reads TGTGCCAGCAGTTCGGTGACAGGGGTGCCAACAGATACGCAGTATTTT. It codes for CASSSVTGVPTDTQYF. V gene TRBV6-2 or TRBV6-3 combines with J gene TRBJ2-3; 8 nucleotides agree with TRBD1. The germline V gene has CDR1 MNHEY and CDR2 SVGEGT. The trim removed 4 bases at V and 3 bases at J, leaving 9 bases unmatched. The CDR3 has 16 amino acids.

The CDR3 protein is CASSMRPGGGAADTQYF. The DNA of the CDR3 is TGTGCCAGTAGCATGCGCCCGGGCGGGGGGGCTGCAGATACGCAGTATTTT. This chain uses TRBV19 with TRBJ2-3; 9 nucleotides match TRBD2. The germline V gene has CDR1 LNHDA and CDR2 SQIVND (reference sequence). The CDR3 sequence is 17 residues long. Trimming removed 6 bases from V and 4 bases from J; junction bases left unmatched: 14.

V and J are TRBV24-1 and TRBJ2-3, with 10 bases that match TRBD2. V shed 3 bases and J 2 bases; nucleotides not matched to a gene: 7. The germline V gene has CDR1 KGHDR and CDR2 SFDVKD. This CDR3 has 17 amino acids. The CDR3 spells CATSDGLAGAYTDTQYF. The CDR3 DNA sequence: TGTGCCACCAGTGATGGTCTAGCGGGGGCCTACACAGATACGCAGTATTTT.

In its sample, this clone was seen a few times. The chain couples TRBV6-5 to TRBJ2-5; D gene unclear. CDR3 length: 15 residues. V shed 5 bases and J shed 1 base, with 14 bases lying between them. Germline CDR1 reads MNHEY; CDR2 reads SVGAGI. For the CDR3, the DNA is TGTGCCAGCAGTCCTCTTACCGGCGGCCAAGAGACCCAGTACTTC. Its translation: CASSPLTGGQETQYF.